Listed here are 32 T cell receptor beta chains from one sample, sequenced in a study of T-cell reconstitution after alpha-beta-depleted transplantation in children (dated by TCRdb to the mid-2010s). The method behind the library was PCR. Sequencer: Illumina HiSeq 2500. To normalize quantification of the TCRbeta repertoire, the TCR libraries were built with molecular barcoding that relied on unique molecular identifiers. Clones were called with MiXCR by TCRdb after fastp trimmed the public reads at Q25, and only in-frame beta chains were retained. Under each unique CDR3 protein, matching rows form one entry showing the most common genes and DNA. The sample profile shows hundreds of thousands of distinct CDR3 sequences; about 12% of them were found once. 0.75% to 0.85% of the sample rests with the top ten. Sample treatment or condition, as interpreted from the label and publication: allogeneic hematopoietic cell transplantation with graft depleted of TCRalphabeta T cells and CD19 B cells.

The starting material was PBMCs, obtained before TCRalphabeta/CD19-depleted stem cell transplant. These receptor sequences come from a girl aged 2-15 years with congenital amegakaryocytic thrombocytopenia, due to receive a stem cell transplant.

Comments on this clonotype: This could be a read error, since a much larger clone is one nucleotide away. The chain combines TRBV12-3 or TRBV12-4 with TRBJ1-2; possible D gene TRBD1, 5 bases. The V end lost 6 bases, the J end lost 12 bases, and 17 bases lay between the germline ends. This CDR3 spans 12 amino acids. Written as DNA, the CDR3 is TGTGCCAGCAGATTTCCGGGGACCGGCGACACCTTC. This encodes CASRFPGTGDTF.

The chain uses TRBV11-2 and TRBJ1-1, with D unresolved. V was trimmed by 6 bases and J by 4 bases, leaving 15 bases between them. CDR3 size: 14 residues. Germline CDR1 reads SGHAT; CDR2 reads FQNNGV. The CDR3 region is CASRGWRVGTEAFF. CDR3 nucleotide sequence: TGTGCCAGCAGAGGGTGGCGAGTTGGCACTGAAGCTTTCTTT. Full variable domain (outside the CDR3, taken from reference TRBV11-2 and TRBJ1-1): EAGVAQSPRYKIIEKRQSVAFWCNPISGHATLYWYQQILGQGPKLLIQFQNNGVVDDSQLPKDRFSAERLKGVDSTLKIQPAKLEDSAVYLCASRGWRVGTEAFFGQGTRLTVV.

This chain connects TRBV3-1 to TRBJ2-1; D unresolved. The CDR3 extends over 17 amino acids. Deletions cut 0 bases from V and 0 bases from J, with 12 bases between. Per germline, CDR1 LGHDT and CDR2 YNNKEL (reference sequence). CDR3 in DNA: TGTGCCAGCAGCCAAGATGCCGCCCCCAGCTCCTACAATGAGCAGTTCTTC. Protein sequence: CASSQDAAPSSYNEQFF.

At least ten counts were recorded for this clonotype. The rearrangement joins TRBV10-3 to TRBJ1-1; D call uncertain. This CDR3 is 13 amino acids long. Germline loops: CDR1 ENHRY, CDR2 SYGVKD. The V and J ends lost 4 bases and 5 bases respectively, with 11 bases between them. The CDR3 region is CAISADAATEAFF. The CDR3 region has the DNA TGTGCCATCAGTGCGGACGCAGCAACTGAAGCTTTCTTT.

This clonotype was observed at least ten times. This chain joins TRBV5-1 and TRBJ2-2; 8 bases are a match to TRBD2. The CDR3 sequence is 22 residues long. Trimming took 1 base from V and 3 from J; bases not matched to a gene: 23. Per germline, CDR1 SGHRS and CDR2 YFSETQ. CDR3 sequence: CASSLFLSVNRSGSLYTGELFF. The CDR3 DNA reads TGCGCCAGCAGCTTGTTTCTTTCGGTCAATCGAAGCGGGAGTTTGTACACCGGGGAGCTGTTTTTT.

The rearrangement joins TRBV5-1 to TRBJ2-5; 7 positions match TRBD1. The CDR3 has 13 amino acids. V was clipped by 5 bases and J by 3 bases; unmatched bases: 4. The germline V gene encodes CDR1 SGHRS and CDR2 YFSETQ. CDR3 sequence: CASSKGQEETQYF. In nucleotides, the CDR3 is TGCGCCAGCAGTAAAGGACAGGAAGAGACCCAGTACTTC. Complete variable domain (other parts from reference TRBV5-1 and TRBJ2-5): KAGVTQTPRYLIKTRGQQVTLSCSPISGHRSVSWYQQTPGQGLQFLFEYFSETQRNKGNFPGRFSGRQFSNSRSEMNVSTLELGDSALYLCASSKGQEETQYFGPGTRLLVL.

Remarks on this clonotype: At one boundary the junction diverges from the germline segment, which might be a read error. The chain links TRBV5-1 to TRBJ2-2; TRBD2 might be the D (5 bases). Germline assignment: CDR1 SGHRS and CDR2 YFSETQ. The CDR3 is 15 amino acids. CDR3 sequence: CASSLELKNTGKLFF. The CDR3 DNA follows: TGCGCCAGCAGCTTGGAGCTCAAAAACACCGGGAAGCTGTTTTTT. The complete variable domain, with remaining parts taken from reference TRBV5-1 and TRBJ2-2, reads KAGVTQTPRYLIKTRGQQVTLSCSPISGHRSVSWYQQTPGQGLQFLFEYFSETQRNKGNFPGRFSGRQFSNSRSEMNVSTLELGDSALYLCASSLELKNTGKLFFGEGSRLTVL.

This rearrangement joins TRBV29-1 to TRBJ2-7; maybe TRBD1 (5 bases). The CDR3 runs to 13 residues. From germline, CDR1 is SQVTM and CDR2 ANQGSEA. With 7 bases removed from V and 0 bases from J, the gap between germline ends came to 13 bases. This CDR3 reads CSARGAGSYEQYF. As DNA, the CDR3 is TGCAGCGCTCGTGGGGCCGGCTCCTACGAGCAGTACTTC.

The sample holds many counts of this clonotype. This CDR3 reads CASRSSGTYNEQFF. CDR3 DNA: TGTGCCAGCAGATCGAGCGGGACCTACAATGAGCAGTTCTTC. This chain links TRBV7-9 with TRBJ2-1, with 7 positions matching TRBD2. The CDR3 has 14 amino acids. V was clipped by 6 bases and J by 2 bases; unmatched bases: 4. The germline V gene encodes CDR1 SEHNR and CDR2 FQNEAQ (reference sequence).

As for this clonotype: A much larger clone lies a single base off, so this may be a read error. The J gene is TRBJ2-5, the V gene TRBV20-1; D not certain. The CDR3 covers 13 residues. CDR1 and CDR2 from the germline V gene are DFQATT and SNEGSKA (reference sequence). CDR3 in DNA: TGCAATGCTAGAGACGTACCGGGCGAGACCCAGTACTTC. Protein product: CNARDVPGETQYF.

This clonotype was observed many times. This chain joins TRBV28 and TRBJ2-3; 7 bases align to TRBD2. CDR1 MDHEN and CDR2 SYDVKM come from the germline V gene. CDR3 length: 15 residues. Trimming at V came to 2 bases and at J to 3 bases, leaving 5 bases not matched to a gene. Here the CDR3 reads CASSLAGAPTDTQYF. CDR3 DNA sequence: TGTGCCAGCAGTTTAGCGGGAGCCCCGACAGATACGCAGTATTTT.

Only a few counts were recorded for this clonotype. The chain links TRBV5-4 to TRBJ2-1; D not certain. CDR1 and CDR2 from the germline V gene are SGHNT and YYREEE (reference sequence). The CDR3 loop spans 12 amino acids. V was pared by 2 bases and J by 6 bases, with 6 bases between. The CDR3 reads CASSFGANEQFF. Here the CDR3 DNA reads TGTGCCAGCAGCTTCGGAGCCAATGAGCAGTTCTTC. Filled out from reference TRBV5-4 and TRBJ2-1, the complete variable domain reads ETGVTQSPTHLIKTRGQQVTLRCSSQSGHNTVSWYQQALGQGPQFIFQYYREEENGRGNFPPRFSGLQFPNYSSELNVNALELDDSALYLCASSFGANEQFFGPGTRLTVL.

This clonotype was seen repeatedly, ten times or more. The V and J genes are TRBV29-1 and TRBJ2-1; the match to TRBD2 covers 8 bases. The length of the CDR3 is 16 residues. The V and J ends lost 6 bases and 1 base, in that order; junction bases with no gene match: 11. Germline assignment: CDR1 SQVTM and CDR2 ANQGSEA. CDR3 sequence: CSVTGGPTFSYNEQFF. Written as DNA, the CDR3 is TGCAGCGTGACGGGGGGGCCCACCTTTTCCTACAATGAGCAGTTCTTC.

This clonotype came up a few times. This sequence joins TRBV3-1 and TRBJ2-7; D remains unclear. Germline V CDR1 and CDR2: LGHDT, YNNKEL (reference sequence). The CDR3 is 14 amino acids. Trimming took 1 base from V and 2 from J, leaving 9 bases between them. The DNA of the CDR3 is TGTGCCAGCAGCCAAGGGGCCAGAGCCTACGAGCAGTACTTC. Its translation: CASSQGARAYEQYF.

The V gene is TRBV12-3 or TRBV12-4, the J gene TRBJ2-2, with 8 bases aligning to TRBD1. CDR3 length: 15 residues. Losses at the gene ends were 7 bases for V and 5 bases for J; bases not matched to a gene: 9. The CDR3 sequence: CASNRQGSITGELFF. CDR3 in DNA: TGTGCCAGCAACCGACAGGGGTCAATAACCGGGGAGCTGTTTTTT.

This clonotype was recorded a few times. This sequence joins TRBV6-1 and TRBJ2-7; TRBD2 matches 11 bases. V lost 7 bases, J lost 9 bases, and 20 bases stayed unmatched. This CDR3 region has 17 residues. The germline gives CDR1 MNHNS, CDR2 SASEGT. The CDR3 nucleotides read TGTGCCAGCAAACCGGGACTAGCGGTCCTATCTCCTACGGTGCAGTACTTC. This gives the protein CASKPGLAVLSPTVQYF.

This chain joins TRBV2 and TRBJ2-2; tentative D call: TRBD1 (6 bases). Germline V lookup: CDR1 SNHLY, CDR2 FYNNEI. With 9 bases removed from V and 6 bases from J, the gap between germline ends came to 14 bases. The CDR3 totals 13 residues. CDR3 in DNA: TGTGCCAGTAACAGGGTGGAGCCCGGGGAGCTGTTTTTT. Its translation: CASNRVEPGELFF.

This clonotype turned up a few times. The chain has TRBV5-6 and TRBJ2-1, with no clear D. CDR1 and CDR2 from the germline V gene are SGHDT and YYEEEE. Trimming removed 3 bases from V and 8 bases from J, with 12 bases in between. The CDR3 length is 13 residues. The CDR3: CASSSIMFHEQFF. As DNA, the CDR3 is TGTGCCAGCAGCTCAATTATGTTCCATGAGCAGTTCTTC.

This clonotype has at least ten counts. This chain joins TRBV7-2 and TRBJ1-1; D not certain. The CDR3 covers 14 residues. V dropped 1 base and J dropped 5 bases, with 11 bases sitting between them. The V gene's germline CDR1 is SGHTA and CDR2 FQGNSA. The CDR3: CASSLDPPGTEAFF. CDR3 sequence (DNA): TGTGCCAGCAGCTTAGATCCACCCGGTACTGAAGCTTTCTTT.

The CDR3 sequence is CSASSASGTQYF. The CDR3 DNA follows: TGCAGTGCTAGTTCCGCAAGCGGGACCCAGTACTTC. The chain recombines TRBV20-1 with TRBJ2-5, with D tentatively TRBD2 (5 bases). This CDR3 comprises 12 residues. Germline V lookup: CDR1 DFQATT, CDR2 SNEGSKA (reference sequence). With 3 bases removed from V and 7 bases from J, the gap between germline ends came to 12 bases.

This clonotype was seen only a few times. The V gene is TRBV12-3 or TRBV12-4, the J gene TRBJ1-4; TRBD1 might be the D (5 bases). Deletions cut 3 bases from V and 7 bases from J, with 9 bases between. The CDR3 runs to 13 residues. DNA of the CDR3: TGTGCCAGCAGTTTTCGAGGGACTGAAAAACTGTTTTTT. Translation gives CASSFRGTEKLFF.

DNA for the CDR3: TGTGCCAGCAGGGAACTAGCGGCTACACAAGAGACCCAGTACTTC. It encodes CASRELAATQETQYF. The J gene is TRBJ2-5, the V gene TRBV7-2; TRBD2 agrees at 8 bases. V lost 6 bases, J lost 2 bases, and 8 bases stayed unmatched. In germline, CDR1 is SGHTA, CDR2 FQGNSA. The CDR3 is 15 amino acids. Supplemented by reference TRBV7-2 and TRBJ2-5, the full variable domain reads GAGVSQSPSNKVTEKGKDVELRCDPISGHTALYWYRQSLGQGLEFLIYFQGNSAPDKSGLPSDRFSAERTGGSVSTLTIQRTQQEDSAVYLCASRELAATQETQYFGPGTRLLVL.

This chain joins TRBV12-3 or TRBV12-4 and TRBJ2-7; the match to TRBD1 covers 8 bases. The CDR3 runs to 14 residues. Trimming cost V 5 bases and J 2 bases; bases outside gene matches: 5. The CDR3 region is CASSTIQGAYEQYF. The CDR3 DNA sequence: TGTGCCAGCAGTACCATACAGGGGGCCTACGAGCAGTACTTC.

A word on this clonotype: The junction and the germline gene differ at one end; a read error may be behind it. This rearrangement joins TRBV5-1 to TRBJ2-5; unclear D gene. This CDR3 region has 15 residues. Germline CDR1 is SGHRS and CDR2 is YFSETQ. For the CDR3, the DNA is TGCGCCAGCAGCTTGGCACCGACCCTGGAAGAGACCAAGTACTTC. As protein: CASSLAPTLEETKYF.

This clonotype was seen ten or more times. J is TRBJ2-1 and V is TRBV7-8; TRBD2 agrees at 13 bases. Looked up from germline, CDR1 is SGHVS and CDR2 is FQNEAQ. The CDR3 length is 16 residues. The V and J ends lost 5 bases and 4 bases, in that order; junction bases with no gene match: 5. This CDR3 is CASSGPGLAGYNEQFF. DNA for the CDR3: TGTGCCAGCAGCGGGCCGGGACTAGCGGGATACAATGAGCAGTTCTTC.

This clonotype has more than one count but fewer than ten. The chain has TRBV12-3 or TRBV12-4 and TRBJ2-3; 9 bases map to TRBD2. V lost 6 bases to trimming and J lost 0 bases; unmatched junction nucleotides: 10. The length of the CDR3 is 17 residues. The CDR3 DNA follows: TGTGCCAGCAGCCTATCTCCGACTAGCGGAAGCACAGATACGCAGTATTTT. It is translated as CASSLSPTSGSTDTQYF.

This clonotype was counted many times. The chain joins TRBV7-2 to TRBJ2-5; 7 nucleotides agree with TRBD2. Germline CDR1 SGHTA, CDR2 FQGNSA. The CDR3 runs to 17 residues. V dropped 5 bases and J dropped 2; count of bases not matched to a gene: 14. DNA of the CDR3: TGTGCCAGCAGCCTCCGGGCGGGACTACTAAGACAAGAGACCCAGTACTTC. Its protein product is CASSLRAGLLRQETQYF.

This clonotype was counted ten times or more. The rearrangement uses TRBV6-5 and TRBJ2-3; D is possibly TRBD1 or TRBD2 (5 bases each). The CDR3 has 11 amino acids. Germline CDR1 reads MNHEY; CDR2 reads SVGAGI. Trimming shortened V by 7 bases and J by 9 bases, and 11 bases separated the two germline ends. In DNA, the CDR3 is TGTGCCAGCACCCAAGAGGGGACGCAGTATTTT. Translation gives CASTQEGTQYF.

This clonotype showed up many times. The V gene is TRBV5-1, the J gene TRBJ2-3; 9 bases fit TRBD2. This CDR3 has 14 residues. CDR1 SGHRS and CDR2 YFSETQ come from the germline V gene. V trimming: 4 bases; J trimming: 2 bases; junction bases outside the gene matches: 2. The CDR3 region has the DNA TGCGCCAGCAGCGCGGGAGGGGACACAGATACGCAGTATTTT. Protein product: CASSAGGDTDTQYF.

This clonotype was seen repeatedly, ten times or more. The chain uses TRBV5-1 and TRBJ2-1; D possibly corresponds to TRBD2 (6 bases). The CDR3 extends over 14 amino acids. Germline CDR1 SGHRS, CDR2 YFSETQ. V was shortened by 4 bases and J by 5 bases, with 13 bases between the two germline ends. CDR3: CASSIIAVDNEQFF. The CDR3 DNA reads TGCGCCAGCAGCATAATAGCGGTGGACAATGAGCAGTTCTTC.

This clonotype was seen at least ten times. This chain links TRBV10-3 with TRBJ2-5, with a possible D match to TRBD1 (5 bases). Trimming shortened V by 6 bases and J by 1 base, and 9 bases separated the two germline ends. The CDR3 sequence is 13 residues long. Germline V gene sequence: CDR1 ENHRY, CDR2 SYGVKD. In DNA, the CDR3 is TGTGCCATCAGGCCAGGGCCCCAAGAGACCCAGTACTTC. Translating it yields CAIRPGPQETQYF.

This clonotype was seen ten or more times. The rearrangement links TRBV5-1 to TRBJ1-2; maybe TRBD1 (6 bases). CDR3 length equals 14 residues. Germline CDR1 SGHRS, CDR2 YFSETQ. Trimming left V 4 bases short and J 6 bases short, with 16 bases between. The CDR3 nucleotides are TGCGCCAGCAGCCCTACAGGCAGGGGTGATGGCTACACCTTC. Amino acid sequence: CASSPTGRGDGYTF.